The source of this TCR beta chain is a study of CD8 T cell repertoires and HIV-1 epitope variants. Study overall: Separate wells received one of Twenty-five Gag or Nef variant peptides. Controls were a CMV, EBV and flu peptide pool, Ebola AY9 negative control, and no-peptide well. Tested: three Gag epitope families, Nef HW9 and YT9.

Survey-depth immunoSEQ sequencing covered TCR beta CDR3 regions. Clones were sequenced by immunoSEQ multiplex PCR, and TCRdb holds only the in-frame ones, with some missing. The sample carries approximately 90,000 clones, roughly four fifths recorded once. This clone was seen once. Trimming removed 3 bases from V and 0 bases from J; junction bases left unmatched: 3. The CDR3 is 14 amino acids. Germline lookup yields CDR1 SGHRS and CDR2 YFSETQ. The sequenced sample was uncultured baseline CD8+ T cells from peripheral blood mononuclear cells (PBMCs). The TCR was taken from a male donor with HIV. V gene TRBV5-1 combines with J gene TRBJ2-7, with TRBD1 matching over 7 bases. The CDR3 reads CASSSSGGSYEQYF. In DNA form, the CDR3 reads TGCGCCAGCAGCTCTTCAGGGGGCTCCTACGAGCAGTACTTC.